This T cell receptor beta chain was sequenced for a study of blood T cell repertoires in COVID-19. About the research overall: Both acute and convalescent COVID-19 samples were obtained from the United States, Italy and Spain. From T cells, B-cell-depleted T cells, or PBMCs came the material, which was cDNA or gDNA.

Germline lookup yields CDR1 MNHEY and CDR2 SMNVEV (reference sequence). The CDR3 sequence is 14 residues long. Trimming stripped 2 bases from V and 8 bases from J, with 15 bases between. Per the original methods: Quantification of nucleated cells was approximated via reference gene primer amplification. Repertoires were generated with immunoSEQ multiplex PCR, while TCRdb's copy carries only in-frame clones and drops some. That table furnishes V, J and clone size, whereas the DNA furnished D and trimming. The sample contains 60,000 to 80,000 clones, about 87% of which appear only once. V is TRBV27 and J is TRBJ1-2; TRBD1 might be the D (5 bases). What was sequenced was peripheral blood. The source is a woman aged 70 to 79 with acute or convalescent COVID-19. CDR3 nucleotide sequence: TGTGCCAGCAGTTTAGGCGTCGGGGGGAAGGGCTACACCTTC. Encoded protein: CASSLGVGGKGYTF.